The text below deals with one T cell receptor beta chain. Its antigen is undetermined. The data were taken from a study of human T cells and chemical hapten exposure. The overall study: Read at 6 days, the patch tests placed 0.01% DPC on the upper back. Study-wide findings and caveats: Unchanged with DPC sensitization were TCRs above 1 in 1000 frequency.

Time point defined: patch test 3, about 24 weeks after DPC sensitization. The treatment here: therapeutic diphenylcyclopropenone sensitization with weekly scalp DPC. Individual cDNA molecules had unique molecular identifiers attached to them by the library. A single record per CDR3 protein comes from TCRdb applying MiXCR to the RACE reads. The sample records roughly 90,000 distinct CDR3 sequences, 11% being singletons. The germline gives CDR1 MDHEN, CDR2 SYDVKM. The CDR3 spans 15 residues. V dropped 6 bases and J dropped 0; count of bases not matched to a gene: 6. This receptor was taken from a woman aged 25 to 39 with alopecia areata. Some clones in this sample may be carry-over from other donors' samples. This chain links TRBV28 with TRBJ2-7, with 9 bases lining up with TRBD2. Material: whole blood, obtained in connection with sensitization to the hapten diphenylcyclopropenone (DPC). CDR3 region: CASRATSGRSYEQYF. CDR3 bases: TGTGCCAGCAGGGCGACTAGCGGCCGCTCCTACGAGCAGTACTTC.